This TCR beta chain came from a study of blood T cell repertoires in COVID-19. Overall study: Specimens from acute and convalescent COVID-19 originated in the United States, Italy and Spain.

This clone came up once. CDR3 size: 14 residues. With V trimmed by 6 bases and J by 4 bases, 5 bases remained unmatched. The germline V gene encodes CDR1 MNHEY and CDR2 SVGAGI. The method was immunoSEQ multiplex PCR; TCRdb's version includes in-frame clones alone and lacks a portion of them. Of a few hundred thousand clones in the sample, 87% were seen once. Individuals drawn from approximately 26 US areas were roughly 18 to 100 years old. Sequences were obtained from PBMCs or T cells enriched from blood (not recorded which). This TCR came from a man aged 40-50 years in a cohort exposed to, infected with or recovered from COVID-19 (not recorded which). V gene TRBV6-5 combines with J gene TRBJ2-7; TRBD1 matches 11 bases. CDR3 residues: CASRRDRGTYEQYF. CDR3 DNA: TGTGCCAGCAGACGGGACAGGGGGACATACGAGCAGTACTTC.